These 18 T cell receptor beta chains were all obtained from the same sample, sequenced in a study of cytomegalovirus exposure and HLA in healthy donors. Assay: immunoSEQ multiplex PCR; the TCRdb copy retains only in-frame clones and omits some. The table lists over 60,000 clones, approximately 93% of them singletons. The sequenced sample consisted of PBMCs. The receptors here all came from a man aged 18-30 years in good health and CMV-seropositive.

The gene calls are TRBV15 and TRBJ2-5, with 11 bases matching TRBD2. V trimming: 1 base; J trimming: 1 base; junction bases outside the gene matches: 2. The CDR3 has 16 amino acids. Germline CDR1 reads LNHNV; CDR2 reads YYDKDF (reference sequence). The CDR3 reads CATSRVGTSGQETQYF. The CDR3 region has the DNA TGTGCCACCAGCAGAGTCGGGACTAGCGGCCAAGAGACCCAGTACTTC. The variable domain in full, with the rest retrieved from reference TRBV15 and TRBJ2-5, is DAMVIQNPRYQVTQFGKPVTLSCSQTLNHNVMYWYQQKSSQAPKLLFHYYDKDFNNEADTPDNFQSRRPNTSFCFLDIRSPGLGDTAMYLCATSRVGTSGQETQYFGPGTRLLVL.

The CDR3 sequence is CASRGGRAPGELFF. The CDR3 bases are TGTGCCAGCAGAGGCGGGAGGGCCCCCGGGGAGCTGTTTTTT. This rearrangement joins TRBV27 to TRBJ2-2; 9 nucleotides agree with TRBD2. The CDR3 is 14 residues long. The junction had 5 bases not matched to a gene; V was cut back by 6 bases and J by 6 bases. In germline, CDR1 is MNHEY, CDR2 SMNVEV (reference sequence).

The rearrangement uses TRBV7-9 and TRBJ1-1; D is unresolved. The germline gives CDR1 SEHNR, CDR2 FQNEAQ (reference sequence). V was pared by 5 bases and J by 7 bases, with 14 bases between. The CDR3 has 13 amino acids. The CDR3 loop reads CASSPPVVNEAFF. In DNA, the CDR3 is TGTGCCAGCAGCCCTCCGGTGGTTAATGAAGCTTTCTTT.

J is TRBJ2-3 and V is TRBV6-5; 9 nucleotides line up with TRBD2. The CDR3 has 15 residues. J gave up 2 bases and V 6 bases, and 6 bases lay outside the gene matches. Germline CDR1 MNHEY, CDR2 SVGAGI. Here the CDR3 reads CASRVVAGDTDTQYF. The CDR3 DNA reads TGTGCCAGCAGGGTAGTAGCGGGGGACACAGATACGCAGTATTTT.

V and J are TRBV7-2 and TRBJ1-5, with D unresolved. This CDR3 is built from 13 residues. Trimming stripped 3 bases from V and 9 bases from J, with 12 bases between. Germline assignment: CDR1 SGHTA and CDR2 FQGNSA. The CDR3 reads CASSFGATAPQHF. The CDR3 DNA follows: TGTGCCAGCAGCTTCGGCGCCACAGCGCCCCAGCATTTT.

The rearrangement uses TRBV28 and TRBJ1-5; D is possibly TRBD1 (5 bases). Germline V lookup: CDR1 MDHEN, CDR2 SYDVKM. The CDR3 consists of 16 residues. Trimming left V 3 bases short and J 0 bases short, with 12 bases between. The CDR3 protein is CASSFLPGVSNQPQHF. The CDR3 nucleotides read TGTGCCAGCAGTTTTTTGCCGGGGGTTAGCAATCAGCCCCAGCATTTT.

The gene calls are TRBV28 and TRBJ2-7; 13 bases agree with TRBD2. The CDR3 is made up of 15 amino acids. J gave up 4 bases and V 2 bases, and 2 bases lay outside the gene matches. The germline V gene has CDR1 MDHEN and CDR2 SYDVKM. DNA for the CDR3: TGTGCCAGCAGTTTAGGACTAGCGGGAGCTTACGAGCAGTACTTC. Translating it yields CASSLGLAGAYEQYF.

This clone was seen a few times. The chain has TRBV15 and TRBJ2-1; no reliable D call. V gave up 0 bases and J gave up 2 bases, with 8 bases separating them. The CDR3 loop spans 15 amino acids. Germline-derived CDR1 and CDR2 are LNHNV and YYDKDF (reference sequence). The CDR3 coding sequence is TGTGCCACCAGCAGAGATCGTGAGGCCTACAATGAGCAGTTCTTC. It encodes CATSRDREAYNEQFF.

This chain links TRBV30 with TRBJ1-1, with D possibly being TRBD1 (6 bases). Per the germline V gene, CDR1 is GTSNPN and CDR2 is SVGIG (reference sequence). This CDR3 is built from 12 residues. Trimming shortened V by 4 bases and J by 3 bases, and 9 bases separated the two germline ends. The CDR3 DNA is TGTGCCTGGACCTCAGGGGACACTGAAGCTTTCTTT. This gives the protein CAWTSGDTEAFF.

The chain recombines TRBV7-3 with TRBJ2-5; D may be TRBD1 (5 bases). V was pared by 5 bases and J by 5 bases, with 15 bases between. CDR1 and CDR2 from the germline V gene are SGHTA and FQGTGA. The CDR3 length is 14 residues. The CDR3 region is CASSLTGAGETQYF. The CDR3 nucleotides read TGTGCCAGCAGCCTCACAGGTGCCGGGGAGACCCAGTACTTC.

V is TRBV29-1 and J is TRBJ2-6; TRBD1 agrees at 7 bases. After removal of 7 bases from V and 11 bases from J, the junction contained 14 bases not matched to a gene. The CDR3 length is 14 residues. Germline assignment: CDR1 SQVTM and CDR2 ANQGSEA. CDR3 DNA: TGCAGCGCCCGGACGGGACAGCGCCTAGACGTCCTGACTTTC. The encoded protein is CSARTGQRLDVLTF.

J is TRBJ1-1 and V is TRBV28; D perhaps matches TRBD1 (6 bases). The V end was cut by 5 bases, the J end by 4 bases, with 11 bases between. The CDR3 is made up of 13 amino acids. Germline V gene lookup returns CDR1 MDHEN and CDR2 SYDVKM. CDR3 sequence: CASSARGGTEAFF. The DNA of the CDR3 is TGTGCCAGCAGTGCCAGGGGTGGCACTGAAGCTTTCTTT.

The J gene is TRBJ1-2, the V gene TRBV30, with 8 bases that match TRBD1. CDR1 and CDR2 from the germline V gene are GTSNPN and SVGIG (reference sequence). J lost 8 bases, V lost 4 bases, and 3 bases had no gene match. This CDR3 has 11 residues. Written as DNA, the CDR3 is TGTGCCTGGACCCGGGACAGGGGCTACACCTTC. Protein sequence: CAWTRDRGYTF.

The V gene is TRBV14, the J gene TRBJ2-1; a possible D gene is TRBD2 (6 bases). This CDR3 spans 15 amino acids. The V end was cut by 4 bases, the J end by 9 bases, with 19 bases between. CDR1 is SGHDN and CDR2 is FVKESK in the germline V gene. The CDR3 spells CASSPGLPPSGEQFF. The CDR3 DNA sequence: TGTGCCAGCAGCCCGGGACTCCCCCCGAGCGGTGAGCAGTTCTTC.

The J gene is TRBJ1-5, the V gene TRBV6-6; no firm D call. This CDR3 is 15 amino acids long. Trimming removed 1 base at V and 0 bases at J, with 7 bases between. Germline-derived CDR1 and CDR2 are MNHNY and SVGAGI (reference sequence). The CDR3 region has the DNA TGTGCCAGCAGTTACTACGGGAATAGCAATCAGCCCCAGCATTTT. Its translation: CASSYYGNSNQPQHF.

This chain joins TRBV18 and TRBJ2-5, with D tentatively TRBD1 (5 bases). V dropped 2 bases and J dropped 5 bases, with 6 bases sitting between them. The germline V gene has CDR1 KGHSH and CDR2 LQKENI. CDR3 length equals 12 residues. DNA of the CDR3: TGTGCCAGCTCACCAGGGGCGGAGACCCAGTACTTC. Its translation is CASSPGAETQYF.

CDR3 in amino acids: CAVSQAGTRQNEQFF. CDR3 bases: TGTGCCGTTTCTCAAGCCGGGACTAGGCAGAATGAGCAGTTCTTC. This sequence joins TRBV6-1 and TRBJ2-1, with 8 positions matching TRBD2. Per germline, CDR1 MNHNS and CDR2 SASEGT. Trimming at V came to 11 bases and at J to 7 bases, leaving 16 bases not matched to a gene. CDR3 length equals 15 residues.

V is TRBV6-5 and J is TRBJ1-1; possible D gene TRBD1, 5 bases. The CDR3 has 14 residues. Germline CDR1 is MNHEY and CDR2 is SVGAGI. V shed 6 bases and J shed 4 bases, with 15 bases lying between them. The CDR3 sequence is CASSLGGVSTEAFF. The CDR3 region has the DNA TGTGCCAGCAGCCTGGGGGGGGTTAGCACTGAAGCTTTCTTT.